Sequencing of this T cell receptor beta chain was carried out in a study of PD-1 blockade in classical Hodgkin lymphoma (dated by TCRdb to the early 2020s). As for the study more broadly: Nivolumab dosing was 3 mg/kg intravenously every 2 weeks, continuing until either disease progression or unacceptable toxicity. The study used TCR beta sequencing and CyTOF to define a peripheral blood immune signature of response to PD-1 blockade in classical Hodgkin lymphoma. Study-level results and caveats: Diversity was lower in patients who began nivolumab less than 1 year after ASCT, so these patients were left out of later analyses to avoid confounding by immune reconstitution. Newly diagnosed patients were reported to have lower baseline TCR diversity than healthy donors, and relapsed/refractory patients were reported to have lower baseline TCR diversity still. The study was limited to a single clinical trial cohort, and causes of repertoire differences, possibly disease activity or prior therapy, remained undefined. By C4D1, a significant rise was seen in CD4+ TCR diversity but not in CD8+ TCR diversity (p=0.0027 vs p=0.16), and the rise was most apparent among complete responders (p=0.02). Trial patients with a complete response had baseline diversity similar to that of newly diagnosed patients, while partial responders and progressors had significantly lower diversity.

According to the study, the label for this sample's time point signals: cycle 4 day 1 (C4D1), after five to seven weeks of nivolumab. Relapse after autologous stem cell transplantation had occurred in all trial patients, and cohorts A, B and C were distinguished by prior brentuximab vedotin exposure. A total of 50 to 70 patients with relapsed/refractory classical Hodgkin lymphoma made up the trial cohort, and each patient's best overall response was complete response, partial response or progressive disease. Trial patients were treated with single-agent nivolumab in the multi-cohort phase II CheckMate 205 trial. An independent review committee assessed best overall response by applying the 2007 International Working Group response criteria. Trial PBMCs were obtained immediately prior to nivolumab initiation (C1D1) and on therapy at cycle 2 day 1 and cycle 4 day 1. After peripheral blood was drawn into 8 mL Vacutainer Cell Preparation Tubes, PBMCs were isolated by centrifugation and then cryopreserved.

The Qiagen DNeasy kit was used to extract genomic DNA both from unsorted PBMCs and from the negatively selected CD4+ and CD8+ fractions. Amplification of TCR beta CDR3 regions was done by immunoSEQ multiplex PCR with primers that anneal to V and J segments. A synthetic immune receptor repertoire was used to minimize amplification bias, and any residual bias was removed computationally once sequencing was done. In the authors' own workflow: Custom Python scripts were used to quantify repertoire diversity as the Shannon entropy index. Unsorted, CD4+ and CD8+ repertoires were analyzed separately, except in combined analyses where CD4+ and CD8+ sequences were merged in silico. Clonal expansion was defined as at least a 2-fold frequency increase after treatment relative to C1D1, with a pseudocount of 0.5 for undetected baseline clones. Clones with 0 or 1 copy at C1D1 were defined as singleton clones, while clones with 2 or more copies were defined as non-singleton clones. By matching protein sequences in sorted samples from the same patient, clones expanded in unsorted samples were annotated as CD4+, CD8+ or unknown. Diversity changes from C1D1 to C4D1 were tested in paired samples using Wilcoxon tests. TCRdb's version of the immuneACCESS table is confined to in-frame rearrangements and falls short of the full clone set. An unresolved V gene accounts for under half of the shortfall where checked; the remainder is of unknown origin. V, J and clone size derive from that table, while D and trimming were established from the DNA sequence. The sample profile shows around 90,000 clones; around 80% of them were found once. 9.4% of the sample lies in the top ten.

About this clone itself: Its antigen is unknown. One base away there is no much larger clone; base qualities are not given.

This TCR was recovered from a human donor with classical Hodgkin lymphoma. The source was peripheral blood mononuclear cells (PBMCs), collected before the fourth cycle of nivolumab.

The bases are TGTGCCAGCAGTGACCCAGGGAGAACTAATGAAAAACTGTTTTTT. Its amino acids are CASSDPGRTNEKLFF. The chain uses TRBV25-1 and TRBJ1-4, with TRBD1 tentatively as D gene (5 bases match). From cysteine to phenylalanine, the CDR3 is 15 amino acids long. Of the read, only the CDR3 DNA is kept; its 45 bases are in frame from base 1. V is reduced by 3 bases and J by 1 base, leaving a spacing of 9 bases between them. Sequences MGHDK (CDR1) and SYGVNS (CDR2) are obtained from the germline V gene.